This note documents a single T cell receptor (beta chain) sequence. The sample originates from a study of T cell responses to AZD1222 COVID-19 vaccine. The V gene end was trimmed by 5 bases and the J gene end by 1 base; junction bases not matched to a gene: 7. The germline gives CDR1 LGHDT, CDR2 YNNKEL (reference sequence). The CDR3 length is 18 residues. Here immunoSEQ multiplex PCR was the method, and the copy in TCRdb shows in-frame clones only, minus some. This table has some 150,000 clones, 80% to 95% appearing once. The receptor was derived from an adult in good health. V and J are TRBV3-1 (or the pseudogene TRBV3-2) and TRBJ2-4; 14 bases are a match to TRBD2. The source was peripheral blood, collected on day 0 of AZD1222 vaccination. DNA for the CDR3: TGTGCCAGCAGCTCGACTAGCGGGAGGGCCGGGGCCAAAAACATTCAGTACTTC. This sequence encodes CASSSTSGRAGAKNIQYF.